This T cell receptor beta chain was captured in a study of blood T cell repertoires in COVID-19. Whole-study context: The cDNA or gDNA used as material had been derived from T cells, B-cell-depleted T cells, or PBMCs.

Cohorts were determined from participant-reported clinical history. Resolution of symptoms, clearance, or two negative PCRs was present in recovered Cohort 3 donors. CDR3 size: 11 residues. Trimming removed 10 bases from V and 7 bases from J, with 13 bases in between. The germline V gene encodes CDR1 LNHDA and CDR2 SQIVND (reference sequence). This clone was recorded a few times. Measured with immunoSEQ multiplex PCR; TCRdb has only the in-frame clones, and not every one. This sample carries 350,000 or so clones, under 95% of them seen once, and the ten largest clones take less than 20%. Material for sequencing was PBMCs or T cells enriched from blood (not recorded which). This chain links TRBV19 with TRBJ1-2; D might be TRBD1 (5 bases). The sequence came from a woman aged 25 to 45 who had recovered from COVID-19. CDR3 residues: CATSGRGGYTF. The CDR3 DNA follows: TGTGCCACAAGTGGAAGGGGTGGCTACACCTTC.